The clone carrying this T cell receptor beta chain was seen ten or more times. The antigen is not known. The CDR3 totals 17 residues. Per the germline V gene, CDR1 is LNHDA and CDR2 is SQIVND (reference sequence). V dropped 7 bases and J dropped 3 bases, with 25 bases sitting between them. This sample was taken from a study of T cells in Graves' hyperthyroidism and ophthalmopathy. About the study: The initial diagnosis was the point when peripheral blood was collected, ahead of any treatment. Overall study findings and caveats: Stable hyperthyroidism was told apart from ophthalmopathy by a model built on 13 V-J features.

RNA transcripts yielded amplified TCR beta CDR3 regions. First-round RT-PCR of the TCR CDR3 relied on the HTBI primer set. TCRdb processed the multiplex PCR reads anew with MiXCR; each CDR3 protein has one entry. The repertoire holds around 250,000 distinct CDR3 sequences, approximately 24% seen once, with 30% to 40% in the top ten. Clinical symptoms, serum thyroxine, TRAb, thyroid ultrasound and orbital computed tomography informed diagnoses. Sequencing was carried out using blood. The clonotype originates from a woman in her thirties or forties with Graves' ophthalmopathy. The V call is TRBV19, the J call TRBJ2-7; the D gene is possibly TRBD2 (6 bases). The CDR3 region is CASTAVGMRDGVYEQYF. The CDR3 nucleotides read TGTGCCAGTACCGCCGTAGGAATGCGGGACGGGGTCTACGAGCAGTACTTC.